This T cell receptor beta chain was sequenced during a study of blood T cell repertoires in COVID-19. The wider study: Sources were T cells, B-cell-depleted T cells, or PBMCs; the material itself was cDNA or gDNA.

V was pared by 0 bases and J by 0 bases, with 12 bases between. Germline V gene data show CDR1 as SQVTM and CDR2 as ANQGSEA. The CDR3 consists of 17 residues. Sequenced by immunoSEQ multiplex PCR; TCRdb stores in-frame clones only, minus some. The table includes over 200,000 clones, about 80% detected once. The sample consisted of PBMCs or T cells enriched from blood (not recorded which). The chain has TRBV29-1 and TRBJ2-6, with a weak D call TRBD2 (5 bases). The TCR sequence derives from a man between 60 and 70 years old who had recovered from COVID-19. CDR3 DNA: TGCAGCGTTGAAGAAGGCTACGGGGTCTCTGGGGCCAACGTCCTGACTTTC. Translating it yields CSVEEGYGVSGANVLTF.